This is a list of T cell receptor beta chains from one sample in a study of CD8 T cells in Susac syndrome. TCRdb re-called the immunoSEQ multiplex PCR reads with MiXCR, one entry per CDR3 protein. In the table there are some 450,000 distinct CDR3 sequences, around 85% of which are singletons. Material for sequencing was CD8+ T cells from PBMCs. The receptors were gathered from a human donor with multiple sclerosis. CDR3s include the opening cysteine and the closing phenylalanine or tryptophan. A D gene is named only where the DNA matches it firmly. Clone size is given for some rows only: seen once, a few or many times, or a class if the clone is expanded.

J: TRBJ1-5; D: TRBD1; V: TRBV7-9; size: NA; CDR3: CASSLGTEGNQPQHF; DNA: TGTGCCAGCAGCCTCGGGACAGAAGGGAATCAGCCCCAGCATTTT
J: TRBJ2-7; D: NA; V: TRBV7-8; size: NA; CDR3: CASSPWDGYEQYF; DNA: TGTGCCAGCAGCCCATGGGACGGCTACGAGCAGTACTTC
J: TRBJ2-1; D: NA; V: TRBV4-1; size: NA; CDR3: CASSQEAQDSYNEQFF; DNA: TGCGCCAGCAGCCAAGAAGCACAAGACTCCTACAATGAGCAGTTCTTC
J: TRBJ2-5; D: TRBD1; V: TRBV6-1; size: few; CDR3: CASSQPPGQGLQETQYF; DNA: TGTGCCAGCAGTCAACCCCCGGGACAGGGGTTGCAGGAGACCCAGTACTTC
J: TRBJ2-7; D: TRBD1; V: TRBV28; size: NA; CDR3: CASSLNRGDEQYF; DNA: TGTGCCAGCAGTTTAAACAGGGGGGACGAGCAGTACTTC
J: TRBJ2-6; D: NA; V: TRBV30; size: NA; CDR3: CAWSVGGANVLTF; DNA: TGTGCCTGGAGTGTGGGTGGGGCCAACGTCCTGACTTTC
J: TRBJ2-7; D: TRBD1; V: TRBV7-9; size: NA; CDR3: CASTRPGTGAPLWSF; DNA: TGTGCCAGCACCCGACCGGGGACAGGGGCCCCCTTATGGAGCTTC
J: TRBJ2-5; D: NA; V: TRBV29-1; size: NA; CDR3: CSVEESYGQYF; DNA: TGCAGCGTTGAAGAGAGCTACGGGCAGTACTTC
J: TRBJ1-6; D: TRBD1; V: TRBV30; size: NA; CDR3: CAWSPNVRDRAEFRALHF; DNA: TGTGCCTGGAGTCCCAATGTACGGGACAGGGCGGAATTCAGGGCCCTCCACTTT
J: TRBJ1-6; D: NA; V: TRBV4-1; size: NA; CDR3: CASSQAGWDLTPLHF; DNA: TGCGCCAGCAGCCAAGCGGGATGGGATTTGACACCCCTCCACTTT
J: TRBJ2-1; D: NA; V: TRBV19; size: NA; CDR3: CASSSISSSYNEQFF; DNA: TGTGCCAGTAGTAGTATTAGTTCGTCCTACAATGAGCAGTTCTTC
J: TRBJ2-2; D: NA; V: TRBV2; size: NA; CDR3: CASSEADTGELLF; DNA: TGTGCCAGCAGTGAAGCTGATACCGGGGAGCTGCTTTTT
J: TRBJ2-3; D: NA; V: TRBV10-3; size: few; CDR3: CAISEFAAESYTDTQYF; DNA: TGTGCCATCAGTGAGTTCGCAGCGGAGTCCTACACAGATACGCAGTATTTT
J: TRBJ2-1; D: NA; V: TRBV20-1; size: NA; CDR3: CSARDQGVSSYNEQFF; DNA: TGCAGTGCCCGAGATCAAGGTGTAAGCTCCTACAATGAGCAGTTCTTC
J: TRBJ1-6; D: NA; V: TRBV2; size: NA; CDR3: CASSAGDNSPLHF; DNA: TGTGCCAGCAGTGCAGGGGACAATTCACCCCTCCACTTT
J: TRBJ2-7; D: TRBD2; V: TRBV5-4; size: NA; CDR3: CASRPWGGGAYEQYF; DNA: TGTGCCAGCAGGCCGTGGGGCGGGGGGGCGTACGAGCAGTACTTC
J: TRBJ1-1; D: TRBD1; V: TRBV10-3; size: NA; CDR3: CAISEGQGLSLNTEAFF; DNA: TGTGCCATCAGTGAGGGACAGGGGCTCTCGCTTAACACTGAAGCTTTCTTT
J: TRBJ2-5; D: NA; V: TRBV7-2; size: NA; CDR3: CASTGRGGEETQYF; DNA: TGTGCCAGCACGGGGAGGGGGGGAGAGGAGACCCAGTACTTC
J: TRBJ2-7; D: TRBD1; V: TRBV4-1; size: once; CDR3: CASSHPGTGAYEQYF; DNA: TGCGCCAGCAGCCACCCCGGGACAGGGGCCTACGAGCAGTACTTC
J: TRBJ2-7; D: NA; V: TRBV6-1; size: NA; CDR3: CASSAPWGETAAYEQYF; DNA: TGTGCCAGCAGTGCCCCCTGGGGTGAGACAGCCGCCTACGAGCAGTACTTC
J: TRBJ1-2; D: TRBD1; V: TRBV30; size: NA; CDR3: CARGQGGPDYGYTF; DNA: TGTGCCCGGGGACAGGGAGGCCCTGACTATGGCTACACCTTC
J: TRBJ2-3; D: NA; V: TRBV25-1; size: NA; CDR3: CASSEPSTDTQYF; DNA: TGTGCCAGCAGTGAACCTAGCACAGATACGCAGTATTTT
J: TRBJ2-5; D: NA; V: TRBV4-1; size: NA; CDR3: CASSLRQGGSGSETQYF; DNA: TGCGCCAGCAGCCTCCGACAGGGTGGTAGCGGGTCCGAGACCCAGTACTTC
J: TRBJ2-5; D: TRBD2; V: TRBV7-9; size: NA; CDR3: CASTGLAGVSETQYF; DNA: TGTGCCAGCACCGGACTAGCGGGAGTATCAGAGACCCAGTACTTC
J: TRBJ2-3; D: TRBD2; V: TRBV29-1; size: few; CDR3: CSVELAGVSADTQYF; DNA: TGCAGCGTTGAACTAGCGGGGGTCTCCGCAGATACGCAGTATTTT
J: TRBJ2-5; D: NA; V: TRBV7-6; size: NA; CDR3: CASSQNPVTPGAGETQYF; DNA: TGTGCCAGCAGCCAAAACCCGGTGACTCCGGGGGCGGGGGAGACCCAGTACTTC
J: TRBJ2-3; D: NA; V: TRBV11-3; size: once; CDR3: CASSSIYDPSGSTDTQYF; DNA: TGTGCCAGCAGCTCGATTTACGATCCCTCGGGCAGCACAGATACGCAGTATTTT
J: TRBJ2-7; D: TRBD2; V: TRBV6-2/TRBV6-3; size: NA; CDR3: CASTSGGGGSYEQYF; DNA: TGTGCCAGCACCTCGGGCGGGGGAGGATCCTACGAGCAGTACTTC
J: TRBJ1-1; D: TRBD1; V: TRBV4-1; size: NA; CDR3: CASSSPGTGESAFF; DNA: TGCGCCAGCAGCAGCCCCGGAACAGGGGAGTCAGCTTTCTTT
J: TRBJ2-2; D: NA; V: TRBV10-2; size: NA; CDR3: CASSAPGLFPGELFF; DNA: TGCGCCAGCAGTGCACCGGGACTCTTTCCCGGGGAGCTGTTTTTT
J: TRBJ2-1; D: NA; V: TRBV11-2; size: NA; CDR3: CASSLIKGSYNEQFF; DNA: TGTGCCAGCAGCTTGATCAAAGGGAGTTACAATGAGCAGTTCTTC
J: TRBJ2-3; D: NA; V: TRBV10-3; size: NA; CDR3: CAITSARTGFDTQYF; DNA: TGTGCCATCACGAGCGCCCGTACAGGGTTCGATACGCAGTATTTT
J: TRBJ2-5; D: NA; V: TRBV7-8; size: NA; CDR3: CASSDPPDRYQETQYF; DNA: TGTGCCAGCAGTGACCCCCCCGACCGGTACCAAGAGACCCAGTACTTC
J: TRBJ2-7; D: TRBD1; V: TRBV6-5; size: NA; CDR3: CASSYSKGTGEDEQYF; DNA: TGTGCCAGCAGTTACTCGAAGGGGACAGGGGAAGACGAGCAGTACTTC
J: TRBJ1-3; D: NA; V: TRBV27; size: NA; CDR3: CASSPERNSGNTIYF; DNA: TGTGCCAGCAGCCCTGAGAGGAACTCTGGAAACACCATATATTTT
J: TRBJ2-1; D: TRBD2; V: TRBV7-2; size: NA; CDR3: CASSLGTSVNNEQFF; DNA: TGTGCCAGCAGCTTGGGGACTAGCGTAAACAATGAGCAGTTCTTC
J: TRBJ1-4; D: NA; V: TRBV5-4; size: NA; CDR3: CASSLPNSTNEKLFF; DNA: TGTGCCAGCAGCTTGCCCAATTCAACTAATGAAAAACTGTTTTTT
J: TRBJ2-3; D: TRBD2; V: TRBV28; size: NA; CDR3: CASSLDGRGTDTQYF; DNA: TGTGCCAGCAGTTTGGACGGGAGGGGGACAGATACGCAGTATTTT
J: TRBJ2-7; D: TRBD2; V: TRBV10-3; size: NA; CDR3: CAIQISSGSSYEQYF; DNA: TGTGCCATCCAGATAAGTAGCGGGAGTTCCTACGAGCAGTACTTC
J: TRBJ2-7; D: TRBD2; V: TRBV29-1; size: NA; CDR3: CSVEDGGLAGGLEQYF; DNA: TGCAGCGTTGAAGATGGGGGACTAGCGGGAGGGCTCGAGCAGTACTTC
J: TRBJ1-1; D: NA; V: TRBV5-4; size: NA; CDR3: CASSPSGEPEAFF; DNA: TGTGCCAGCAGCCCATCGGGGGAGCCTGAAGCTTTCTTT
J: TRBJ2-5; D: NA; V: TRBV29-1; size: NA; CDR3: CSVLVDRLSGTQYF; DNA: TGCAGCGTTCTGGTCGACAGATTGTCGGGTACCCAGTACTTC